This entry lists 10 T cell receptor beta chains sequenced from one sample in a study of T-cell memory formation after mild COVID-19. Using its own MiXCR run on the 5' RACE reads, TCRdb lists one record per CDR3 protein. The sample consists of around 110,000 distinct CDR3 sequences, approximately 15% of them appearing once. Sequencing was performed on PBMCs or a T cell subset sorted from them (not recorded which). The receptors were gathered from an adult woman who had mild COVID-19 (a few samples of this study predate the infection). Cell type and time point are not known.

This chain connects TRBV12-3 or TRBV12-4 to TRBJ2-6, with D maybe TRBD1 (6 bases). The ends were cut back, 11 bases at V and 3 bases at J, with 14 bases in the middle. This CDR3 has 14 amino acids. CDR3 coding DNA: TGTGCCGCAATACAGGGAGATGGGGCCAACGTCCTGACTTTC. It translates to CAAIQGDGANVLTF.

Many counts were recorded for this clonotype. The chain recombines TRBV20-1 with TRBJ2-1; TRBD2 aligns across 11 bases. The V and J ends lost 0 bases and 0 bases, in that order; junction bases with no gene match: 13. Looked up from germline, CDR1 is DFQATT and CDR2 is SNEGSKA (reference sequence). The CDR3 has 20 residues. The CDR3 loop is CSARDASGRTQSFSYNEQFF. CDR3 DNA sequence: TGCAGTGCTAGAGACGCTAGCGGGAGGACCCAGAGCTTCTCCTACAATGAGCAGTTCTTC.

The V gene is TRBV5-1, the J gene TRBJ2-5; 15 nucleotides line up with TRBD2. CDR3 length: 17 amino acids. Trimming at V came to 4 bases and at J to 5 bases, leaving 9 bases not matched to a gene. Germline V gives CDR1 SGHRS, CDR2 YFSETQ. CDR3 bases: TGCGCCAGCAGCCCGGGACTAGCGGGGGGCCTCAGGGAGACCCAGTACTTC. Its protein is CASSPGLAGGLRETQYF.

This clonotype was counted between two and nine times. The chain employs TRBV5-1 and TRBJ2-7; 10 nucleotides agree with TRBD1. The CDR3 is made up of 14 amino acids. Looked up from germline, CDR1 is SGHRS and CDR2 is YFSETQ. The V segment lost 0 bases and the J segment 5 bases; nucleotides outside the gene matches: 2. The CDR3: CASSLGQGANEQYF. Written as DNA, the CDR3 is TGCGCCAGCAGCTTGGGACAGGGGGCCAACGAGCAGTACTTC.

The table lists this clonotype with a few counts. V and J are TRBV10-3 and TRBJ2-6; perhaps TRBD1 as D (6 bases). The CDR3 is 14 amino acids. CDR1 ENHRY and CDR2 SYGVKD come from the germline V gene. Trimming shortened V by 6 bases and J by 0 bases, and 6 bases separated the two germline ends. CDR3 in amino acids: CAIRDSSGANVLTF. The DNA of the CDR3 is TGTGCCATCAGGGACAGCTCTGGGGCCAACGTCCTGACTTTC.

This clonotype has a handful of counts. V and J are TRBV5-1 and TRBJ1-1; possible D gene TRBD1, 5 bases. The V end lost 1 base, the J end lost 1 base, and 17 bases lay between the germline ends. This CDR3 has 17 amino acids. Germline CDR1 is SGHRS and CDR2 is YFSETQ. The CDR3 DNA reads TGCGCCAGCAGCTTGAATGCCTGGGGCGGAGGGAACACTGAAGCTTTCTTT. This encodes CASSLNAWGGGNTEAFF.

There are a few counts of this clonotype. V and J are TRBV4-1 and TRBJ2-2, with 12 bases fitting TRBD2. CDR1 and CDR2 (germline): MGHRA, YSYEKL. Germline trimming cut 4 bases from V and 4 bases from J; bases unmatched to any gene: 4. The CDR3 runs 16 residues. The CDR3 region has the DNA TGCGCCAGCAGCCCACTAGCGGGGGGAACCACCGGGGAGCTGTTTTTT. It specifies CASSPLAGGTTGELFF.

J is TRBJ2-4 and V is TRBV29-1, with D perhaps matching TRBD2 (5 bases). Per germline, CDR1 SQVTM and CDR2 ANQGSEA. The CDR3 extends over 11 amino acids. V lost 2 bases and J lost 15, with 14 bases in between. CDR3 protein: CSVEIGERVYF. DNA of the CDR3: TGCAGCGTTGAAATCGGGGAACGGGTGTACTTC.

This clonotype has only a few counts. This chain connects TRBV29-1 to TRBJ2-2; 7 bases agree with TRBD2. With 5 bases clipped from V and 7 bases from J, the junction kept 7 bases outside the gene matches. The CDR3 length is 13 residues. Germline V gene sequence: CDR1 SQVTM, CDR2 ANQGSEA. Written as DNA, the CDR3 is TGCAGCGTTTACGCGGGAGAGGTCGGGGAGCTGTTTTTT. This gives the protein CSVYAGEVGELFF.

This clonotype was detected a few times. V is TRBV6-5 and J is TRBJ1-2; tentatively, D is TRBD1 (6 bases). Germline CDR1 reads MNHEY; CDR2 reads SVGAGI. The CDR3 runs to 14 residues. V was clipped by 0 bases and J by 4 bases, with 9 bases between them. The CDR3 nucleotides read TGTGCCAGCAGTTACTCAGGGGGTTCCTATGGCTACACCTTC. Protein product: CASSYSGGSYGYTF.